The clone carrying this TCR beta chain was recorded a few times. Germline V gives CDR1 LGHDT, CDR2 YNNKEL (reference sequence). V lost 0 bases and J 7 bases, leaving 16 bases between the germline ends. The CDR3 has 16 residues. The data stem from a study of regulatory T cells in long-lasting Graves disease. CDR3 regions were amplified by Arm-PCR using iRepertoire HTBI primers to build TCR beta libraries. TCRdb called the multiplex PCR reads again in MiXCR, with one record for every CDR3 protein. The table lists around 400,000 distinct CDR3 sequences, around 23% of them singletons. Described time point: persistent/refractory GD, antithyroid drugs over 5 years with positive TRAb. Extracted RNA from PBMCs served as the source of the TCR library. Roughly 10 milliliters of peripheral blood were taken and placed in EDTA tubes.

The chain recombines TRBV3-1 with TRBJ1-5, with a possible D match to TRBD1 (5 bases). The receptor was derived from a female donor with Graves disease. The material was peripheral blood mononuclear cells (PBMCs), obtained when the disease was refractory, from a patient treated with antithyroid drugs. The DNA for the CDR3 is TGTGCCAGCAGCCAAGATCGGCCAGGGAGGAGGCAGCCCCAGCATTTT. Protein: CASSQDRPGRRQPQHF.